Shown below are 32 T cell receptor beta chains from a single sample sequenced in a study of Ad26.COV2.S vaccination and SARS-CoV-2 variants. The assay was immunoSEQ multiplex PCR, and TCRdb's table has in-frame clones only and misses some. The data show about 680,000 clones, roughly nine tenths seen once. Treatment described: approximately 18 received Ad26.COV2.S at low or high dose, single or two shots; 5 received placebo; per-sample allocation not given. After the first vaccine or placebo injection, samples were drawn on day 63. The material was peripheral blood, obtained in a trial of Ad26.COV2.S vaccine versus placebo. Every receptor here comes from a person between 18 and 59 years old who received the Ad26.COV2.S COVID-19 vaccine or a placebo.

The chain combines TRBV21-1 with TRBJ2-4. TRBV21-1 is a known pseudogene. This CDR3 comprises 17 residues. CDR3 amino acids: CASSRLEGTASKNIQYF. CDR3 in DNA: TGTGCCAGCAGCAGACTTGAGGGGACGGCATCCAAAAACATTCAGTACTTC.

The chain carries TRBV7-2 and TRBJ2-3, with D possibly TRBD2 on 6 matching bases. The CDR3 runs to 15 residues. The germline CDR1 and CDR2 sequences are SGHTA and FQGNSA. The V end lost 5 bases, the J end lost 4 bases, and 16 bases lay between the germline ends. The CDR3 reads CASSPHLATADTQYF. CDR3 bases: TGTGCCAGCAGCCCACACCTAGCGACGGCAGATACGCAGTATTTT.

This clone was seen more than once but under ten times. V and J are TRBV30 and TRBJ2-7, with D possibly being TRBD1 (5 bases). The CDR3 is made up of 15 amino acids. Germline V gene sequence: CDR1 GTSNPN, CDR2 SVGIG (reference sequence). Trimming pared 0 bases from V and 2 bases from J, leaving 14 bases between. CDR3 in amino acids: CAWSVRSGPPYEQYF. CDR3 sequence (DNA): TGTGCCTGGAGTGTACGGTCAGGGCCGCCCTACGAGCAGTACTTC.

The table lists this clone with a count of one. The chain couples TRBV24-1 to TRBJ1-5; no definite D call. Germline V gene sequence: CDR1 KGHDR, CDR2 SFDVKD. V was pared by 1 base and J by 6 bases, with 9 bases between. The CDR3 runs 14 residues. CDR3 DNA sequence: TGTGCCACCAGTGATTTTGGGGTTACTCAGCCCCAGCATTTT. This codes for CATSDFGVTQPQHF.

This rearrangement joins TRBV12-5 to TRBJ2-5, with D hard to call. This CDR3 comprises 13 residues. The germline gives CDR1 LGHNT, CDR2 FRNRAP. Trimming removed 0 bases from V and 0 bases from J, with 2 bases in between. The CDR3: CASGLVNQETQYF. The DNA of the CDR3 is TGTGCTAGTGGTTTGGTAAACCAAGAGACCCAGTACTTC.

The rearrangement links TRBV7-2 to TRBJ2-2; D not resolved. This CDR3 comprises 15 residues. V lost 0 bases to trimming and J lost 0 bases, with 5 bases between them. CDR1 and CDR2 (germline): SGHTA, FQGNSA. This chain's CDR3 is CASSLAGTNTGELFF. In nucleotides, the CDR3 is TGTGCCAGCAGCTTAGCGGGGACGAACACCGGGGAGCTGTTTTTT.

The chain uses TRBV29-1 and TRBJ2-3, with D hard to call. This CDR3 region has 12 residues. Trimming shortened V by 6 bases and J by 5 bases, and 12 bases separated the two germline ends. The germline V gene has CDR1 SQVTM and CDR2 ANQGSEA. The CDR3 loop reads CSVTHYGDTQYF. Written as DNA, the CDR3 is TGCAGCGTAACCCATTATGGAGATACGCAGTATTTT.

As DNA, the CDR3 is TGTGCCAGCAGGGGGGACGGCAATCAGCCCCAGCATTTT. Translated: CASRGDGNQPQHF. This chain links TRBV3-1 (or the pseudogene TRBV3-2) with TRBJ1-5; tentative D call: TRBD1 (5 bases). There are 13 residues in the CDR3. The V end lost 6 bases, the J end lost 2 bases, and 8 bases lay between the germline ends. The germline CDR1 and CDR2 sequences are LGHDT and YNNKEL (reference sequence).

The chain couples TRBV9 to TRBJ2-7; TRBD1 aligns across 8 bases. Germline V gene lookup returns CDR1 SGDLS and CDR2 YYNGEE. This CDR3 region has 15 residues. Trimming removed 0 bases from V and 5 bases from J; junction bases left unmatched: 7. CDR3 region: CASSVAAGGRDEQYF. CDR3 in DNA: TGTGCCAGCAGCGTAGCGGCAGGGGGCAGGGACGAGCAGTACTTC.

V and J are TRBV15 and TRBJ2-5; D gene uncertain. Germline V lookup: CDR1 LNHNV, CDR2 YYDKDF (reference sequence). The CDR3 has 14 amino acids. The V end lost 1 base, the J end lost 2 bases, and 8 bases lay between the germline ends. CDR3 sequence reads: CATSRVGLQETQYF. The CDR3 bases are TGTGCCACCAGCAGAGTAGGTCTTCAAGAGACCCAGTACTTC. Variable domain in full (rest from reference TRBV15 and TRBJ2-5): DAMVIQNPRYQVTQFGKPVTLSCSQTLNHNVMYWYQQKSSQAPKLLFHYYDKDFNNEADTPDNFQSRRPNTSFCFLDIRSPGLGDTAMYLCATSRVGLQETQYFGPGTRLLVL.

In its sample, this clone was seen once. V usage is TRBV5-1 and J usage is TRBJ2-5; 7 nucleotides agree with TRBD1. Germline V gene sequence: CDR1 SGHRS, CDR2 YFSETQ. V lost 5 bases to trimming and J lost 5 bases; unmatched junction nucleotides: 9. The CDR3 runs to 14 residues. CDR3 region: CASSWGQSFETQYF. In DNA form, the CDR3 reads TGCGCCAGCAGTTGGGGACAGTCATTTGAGACCCAGTACTTC.

The CDR3 coding sequence is TGCGCCAGCAGTGCGGGTTTCCAAGAGACCCAGTACTTC. Amino acid sequence: CASSAGFQETQYF. The rearrangement links TRBV10-1 to TRBJ2-5; D unclear. The CDR3 length is 13 residues. The germline V gene encodes CDR1 WNHNN and CDR2 SYGVQD (reference sequence). V lost 4 bases and J lost 1, with 7 bases in between.

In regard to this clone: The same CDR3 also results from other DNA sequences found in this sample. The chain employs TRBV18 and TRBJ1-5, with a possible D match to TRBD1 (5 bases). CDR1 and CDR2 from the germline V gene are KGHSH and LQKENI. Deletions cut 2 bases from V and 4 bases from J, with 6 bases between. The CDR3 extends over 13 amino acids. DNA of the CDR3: TGTGCCAGCTCACCAGGGACGAATCAGCCCCAGCATTTT. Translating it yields CASSPGTNQPQHF. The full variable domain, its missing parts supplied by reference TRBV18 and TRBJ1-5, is NAGVMQNPRHLVRRRGQEARLRCSPMKGHSHVYWYRQLPEEGLKFMVYLQKENIIDESGMPKERFSAEFPKEGPSILRIQQVVRGDSAAYFCASSPGTNQPQHFGDGTRLSIL.

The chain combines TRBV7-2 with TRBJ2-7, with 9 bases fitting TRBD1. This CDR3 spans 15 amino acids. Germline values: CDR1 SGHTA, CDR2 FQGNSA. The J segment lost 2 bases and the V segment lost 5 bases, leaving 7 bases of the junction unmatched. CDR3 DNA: TGTGCCAGCAGCACCACACGGGACAGGGCCTACGAGCAGTACTTC. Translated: CASSTTRDRAYEQYF.

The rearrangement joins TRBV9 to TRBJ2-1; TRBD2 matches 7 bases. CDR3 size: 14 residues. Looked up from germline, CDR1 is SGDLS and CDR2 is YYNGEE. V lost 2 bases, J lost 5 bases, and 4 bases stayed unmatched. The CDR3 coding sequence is TGTGCCAGCAGCGTCCGGGGGGAACACAATGAGCAGTTCTTC. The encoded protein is CASSVRGEHNEQFF. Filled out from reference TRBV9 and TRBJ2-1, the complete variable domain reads DSGVTQTPKHLITATGQRVTLRCSPRSGDLSVYWYQQSLDQGLQFLIQYYNGEERAKGNILERFSAQQFPDLHSELNLSSLELGDSALYFCASSVRGEHNEQFFGPGTRLTVL.

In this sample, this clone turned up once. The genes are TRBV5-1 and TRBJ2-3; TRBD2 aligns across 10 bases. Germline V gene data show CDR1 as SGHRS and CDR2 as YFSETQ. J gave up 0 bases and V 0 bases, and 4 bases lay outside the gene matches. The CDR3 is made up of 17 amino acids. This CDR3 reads CASSLAATSGSTDTQYF. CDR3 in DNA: TGCGCCAGCAGCTTGGCGGCGACTAGCGGGAGCACAGATACGCAGTATTTT.

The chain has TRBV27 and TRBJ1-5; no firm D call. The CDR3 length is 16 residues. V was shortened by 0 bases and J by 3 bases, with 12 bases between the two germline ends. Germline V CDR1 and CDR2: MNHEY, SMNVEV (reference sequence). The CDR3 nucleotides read TGTGCCAGCAGTTTATCGTCGGCAGAAAACAATCAGCCCCAGCATTTT. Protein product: CASSLSSAENNQPQHF.

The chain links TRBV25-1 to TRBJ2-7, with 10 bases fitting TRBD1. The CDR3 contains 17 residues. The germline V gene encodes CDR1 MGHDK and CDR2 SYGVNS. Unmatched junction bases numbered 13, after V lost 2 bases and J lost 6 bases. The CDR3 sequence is CASSEGTGEGGTPEQYF. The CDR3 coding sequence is TGTGCCAGCAGTGAAGGGACAGGGGAAGGGGGCACTCCCGAGCAGTACTTC.

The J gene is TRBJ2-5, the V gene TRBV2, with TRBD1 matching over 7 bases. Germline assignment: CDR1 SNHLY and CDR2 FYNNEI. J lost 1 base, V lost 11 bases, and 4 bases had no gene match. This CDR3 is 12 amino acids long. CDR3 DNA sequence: TGTGCCGGGGGACAGACCCAAGAGACCCAGTACTTC. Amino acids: CAGGQTQETQYF. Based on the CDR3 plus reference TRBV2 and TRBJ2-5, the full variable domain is EPEVTQTPSHQVTQMGQEVILRCVPISNHLYFYWYRQILGQKVEFLVSFYNNEISEKSEIFDDQFSVERPDGSNFTLKIRSTKLEDSAMYFCAGGQTQETQYFGPGTRLLVL.

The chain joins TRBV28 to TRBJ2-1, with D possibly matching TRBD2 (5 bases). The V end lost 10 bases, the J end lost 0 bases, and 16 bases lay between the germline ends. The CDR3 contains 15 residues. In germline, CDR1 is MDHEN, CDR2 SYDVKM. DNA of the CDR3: TGTGCCATTACACCCGGGGTGAGCTCCTACAATGAGCAGTTCTTC. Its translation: CAITPGVSSYNEQFF.

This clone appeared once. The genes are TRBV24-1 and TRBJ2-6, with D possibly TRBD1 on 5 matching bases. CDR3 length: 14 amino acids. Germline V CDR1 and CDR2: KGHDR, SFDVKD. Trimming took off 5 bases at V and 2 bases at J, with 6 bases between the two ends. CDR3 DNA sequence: TGTGCCACCAGTGGGGGCGCTGGGGCCAACGTCCTGACTTTC. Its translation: CATSGGAGANVLTF.

The CDR3 is CASSRDRSSYNEQFF. The CDR3 DNA reads as TGTGCCAGCAGCAGGGACAGGAGCTCCTACAATGAGCAGTTCTTC. The rearrangement links TRBV11-2 to TRBJ2-1; 8 positions match TRBD1. Per the germline V gene, CDR1 is SGHAT and CDR2 is FQNNGV. CDR3 length equals 15 residues. V lost 5 bases to trimming and J lost 0 bases; unmatched junction nucleotides: 3.

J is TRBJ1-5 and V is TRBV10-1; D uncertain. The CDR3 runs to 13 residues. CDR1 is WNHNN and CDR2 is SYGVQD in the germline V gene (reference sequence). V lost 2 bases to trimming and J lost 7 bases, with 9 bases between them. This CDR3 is CASSEIPGQPQHF. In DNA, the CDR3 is TGCGCCAGCAGTGAGATCCCCGGACAGCCCCAGCATTTT.

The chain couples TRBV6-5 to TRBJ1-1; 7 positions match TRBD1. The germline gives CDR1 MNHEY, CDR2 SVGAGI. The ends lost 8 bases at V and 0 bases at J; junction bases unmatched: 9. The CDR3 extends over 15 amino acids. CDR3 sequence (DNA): TGTGCCAGCCTCGACTTGGGACAGCTGAACACTGAAGCTTTCTTT. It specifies CASLDLGQLNTEAFF.

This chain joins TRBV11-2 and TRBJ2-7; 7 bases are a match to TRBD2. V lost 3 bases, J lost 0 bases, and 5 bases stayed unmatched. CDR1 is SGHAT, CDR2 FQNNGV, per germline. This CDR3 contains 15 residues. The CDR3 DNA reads TGTGCCAGCAGCTTTAGCGGGCTGTACTCCTACGAGCAGTACTTC. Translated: CASSFSGLYSYEQYF.

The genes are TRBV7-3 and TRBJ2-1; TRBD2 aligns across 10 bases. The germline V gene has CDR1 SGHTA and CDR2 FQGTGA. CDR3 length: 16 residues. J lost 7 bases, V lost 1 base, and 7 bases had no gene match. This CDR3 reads CASSLSTGLAANEQFF. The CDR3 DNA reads TGTGCCAGCAGCTTAAGTACTGGACTAGCGGCTAATGAGCAGTTCTTC.

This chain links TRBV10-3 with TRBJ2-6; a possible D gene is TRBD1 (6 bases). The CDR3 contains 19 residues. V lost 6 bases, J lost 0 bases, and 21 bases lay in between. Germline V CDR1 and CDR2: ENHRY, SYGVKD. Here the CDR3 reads CAIRAELGTPSSGANVLTF. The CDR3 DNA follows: TGTGCCATCAGAGCAGAGTTGGGGACACCCTCCTCTGGGGCCAACGTCCTGACTTTC.

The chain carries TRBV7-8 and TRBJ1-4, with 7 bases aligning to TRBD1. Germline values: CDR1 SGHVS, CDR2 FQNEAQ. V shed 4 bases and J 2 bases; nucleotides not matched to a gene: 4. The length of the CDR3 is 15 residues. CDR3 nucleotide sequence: TGTGCCAGCAGCTCGGGACAGCCGACTAATGAAAAACTGTTTTTT. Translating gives CASSSGQPTNEKLFF.

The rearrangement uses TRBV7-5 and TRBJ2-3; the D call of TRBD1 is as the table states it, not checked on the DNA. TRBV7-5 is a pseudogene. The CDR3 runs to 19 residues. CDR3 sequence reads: CARSFSGTGASKTTDTQYF. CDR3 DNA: TGTGCCAGAAGCTTTTCGGGGACAGGGGCCTCAAAGACCACAGATACGCAGTATTTT.

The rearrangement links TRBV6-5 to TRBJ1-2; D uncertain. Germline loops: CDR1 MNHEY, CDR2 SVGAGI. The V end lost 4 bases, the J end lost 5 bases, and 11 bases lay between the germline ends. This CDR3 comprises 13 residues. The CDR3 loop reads CASSFRGGYGYTF. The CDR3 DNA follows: TGTGCCAGCAGTTTTCGGGGTGGGTATGGCTACACCTTC.

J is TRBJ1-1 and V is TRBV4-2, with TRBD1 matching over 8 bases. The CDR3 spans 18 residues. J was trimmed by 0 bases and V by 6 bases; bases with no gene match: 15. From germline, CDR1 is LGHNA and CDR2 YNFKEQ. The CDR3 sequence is CASSLNPGQETMNTEAFF. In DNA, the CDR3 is TGTGCCAGCAGTCTTAATCCGGGACAGGAAACCATGAACACTGAAGCTTTCTTT.

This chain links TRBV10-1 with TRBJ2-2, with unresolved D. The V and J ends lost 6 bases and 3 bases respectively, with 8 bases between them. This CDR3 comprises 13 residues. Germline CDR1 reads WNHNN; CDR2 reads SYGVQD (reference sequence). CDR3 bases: TGCGCCAGCAGCTTTGGGTACACCGGGGAGCTGTTTTTT. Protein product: CASSFGYTGELFF.